This T cell receptor beta chain was captured in a study of identical twins. Broader study findings: For monozygotic twins, models underestimated out-of-frame TCR alpha sharing. Partly confounded zero-insertion analyses could result from invariant MAIT and iNKT cells.

This CDR3 is built from 13 residues. V lost 6 bases and J lost 2; bases outside the gene matches: 4. The germline CDR1 and CDR2 sequences are DFQATT and SNEGSKA (reference sequence). The authors used template switching to add a universal primer site and gave cDNA unique molecular identifiers. TCRdb re-derived calls from the 5' RACE reads in MiXCR, one entry per CDR3 protein. The table lists about 260,000 distinct CDR3 sequences, around 6.6% of them singletons. The table lists this clonotype with many counts. Its antigen is undetermined. These records were also assigned to another study, of yellow fever vaccine responses in identical twins.

This TCR was sampled from a woman aged 18-29 years in good health. The gene calls are TRBV20-1 and TRBJ2-1, with 7 bases fitting TRBD2. The sequencing input was memory (CD45RO+) T cells sorted from blood. CDR3 nucleotide sequence: TGCAGTGCCGGGCGGGAGCCCTACAATGAGCAGTTCTTC. Translation gives CSAGREPYNEQFF.